A single sample is the source of the 4 T cell receptor beta chains below, sequenced in a study of T cells in Graves' hyperthyroidism and ophthalmopathy (dated by TCRdb to the late 2010s). Library method: multiplex PCR. The run used an Illumina HiSeq 2000. The TCR beta CDR3 regions were amplified from the RNA transcripts. A first-round RT-PCR of the TCR CDR3 used the HTBI primer set with the Qiagen OneStep RT-PCR kit. The public reads were reprocessed in TCRdb via fastp at Q25 and MiXCR, keeping in-frame beta chains. Merged by CDR3 protein, the rows form single entries marked with the most common genes and DNA. The sample table lists over 250,000 distinct CDR3 sequences, approximately 23% of them with a count of one. The leading ten clones occupy around 60% of the sample. Sequencing was done on a sample of blood. Receptor source: a man aged 25 to 45 with Graves' ophthalmopathy.

This clonotype has a count of ten or more. The chain is built from TRBV7-8 and TRBJ2-3; possibly TRBD2 for D (6 bases). Germline CDR1 is SGHVS and CDR2 is FQNEAQ. This CDR3 has 14 residues. Trimming removed 5 bases at V and 6 bases at J, with 15 bases between. In nucleotides, the CDR3 is TGTGCCAGCAGCATAAGCACGGAGGGCGATACGCAGTATTTT. It translates to CASSISTEGDTQYF. Variable domain in full (rest from reference TRBV7-8 and TRBJ2-3): GAGVSQSPRYKVAKRGQDVALRCDPISGHVSLFWYQQALGQGPEFLTYFQNEAQLDKSGLPSDRFFAERPEGSVSTLKIQRTQQEDSAVYLCASSISTEGDTQYFGPGTRLTVL.

This clonotype was found a few times. The chain uses TRBV28 and TRBJ2-7; D ambiguous. Trimming took 5 bases from V and 9 from J, leaving 17 bases between them. The CDR3 has 13 amino acids. Germline CDR1 and CDR2: MDHEN and SYDVKM. The CDR3 spells CASSPGPRLGQYF. The CDR3 coding sequence is TGTGCCAGCAGTCCCGGACCCCGGTTGGGGCAGTACTTC.

In this sample, this clonotype turned up a few times. This chain uses TRBV12-3 or TRBV12-4 with TRBJ1-5, with D possibly being TRBD1 (5 bases). This CDR3 region has 15 residues. Between the trimmed V and J ends, which lost 5 bases and 3 bases, there was a span of 14 bases. CDR3 region: CASSRDGKPNQPQHF. DNA for the CDR3: TGTGCCAGCAGTCGGGACGGCAAACCCAATCAGCCCCAGCATTTT.

This clonotype occurred a few times. Here the CDR3 reads CATSEAEGQKNIQYF. For the CDR3, the DNA is TGTGCCACCAGTGAGGCAGAGGGACAGAAAAACATTCAGTACTTC. V and J are TRBV24-1 and TRBJ2-4, with 7 bases that match TRBD1. The CDR3 covers 15 residues. V shed 4 bases, J shed 4 bases, and the junction held 6 bases outside the gene matches. The germline gives CDR1 KGHDR, CDR2 SFDVKD.